This TCR beta chain appears in the sequencing data of a study of T cells in Graves' hyperthyroidism and ophthalmopathy. Regarding the study as a whole: Stable hyperthyroidism and ophthalmopathy were separated using 13 V-J signatures.

Germline CDR1 and CDR2: SGDLS and YYNGEE. The CDR3 consists of 13 residues. Trimming pared 3 bases from V and 4 bases from J, leaving 10 bases between. This clonotype was observed many times. What it binds is unknown. From RNA transcripts, TCR beta CDR3 regions were amplified. The TCR CDR3 first-round RT-PCR relied on the HTBI primer set. TCRdb redid the calling of the multiplex PCR reads with MiXCR, one entry per CDR3 protein. The data show hundreds of thousands of distinct CDR3 sequences, with roughly 14% seen just once and roughly 4.3% held by the top ten. This receptor was obtained from a woman between 35 and 50 years old with Graves' ophthalmopathy. The rearrangement joins TRBV9 to TRBJ2-5; unclear D gene. Sequenced input: blood. Here the CDR3 DNA reads TGTGCCAGCAGCGCGCACACGGGAGAGACCCAGTACTTC. Its protein product is CASSAHTGETQYF.